These 8 T cell receptor beta chains originate from one sample sequenced in a study of CXCR3-negative and CXCR3-positive naive CD8 T cells. These TCRs are of unknown antigen specificity. The method, 5' RACE with UMI labels, was used to prepare the TRB cDNA libraries. After re-calling the 5' RACE reads, TCRdb lists one entry per CDR3 protein, DNA absent. The sample shows roughly 110,000 distinct CDR3 sequences, and 0.35% to 0.4% sits with its ten largest clones. Regarding the study as a whole: TRB CDR3s of CXCR3-positive naive cells were more hydrophobic than those of CXCR3-negative naive cells.

Material for sequencing was naive CXCR3+ CD8+ T cells from blood. Noted subset: CD45RO-CCR7+CD27+CD95- naive CD8+ T cells expressing CXCR3 (TNR3+). All receptors derive from a human donor in good health. Some clones in this sample may be carry-over from other donors' samples.

This CDR3 is CSVEAHGDDTDTQYF. The V and J genes are TRBV29-1 and TRBJ2-3. In germline, CDR1 is SQVTM, CDR2 ANQGSEA. CDR3 length equals 15 residues.

This chain connects TRBV2 to TRBJ2-3; TCRdb's D gene call, TRBD2, goes unchecked for lack of DNA. CDR1 SNHLY and CDR2 FYNNEI come from the germline V gene. This CDR3 is 15 amino acids long. The CDR3: CASRSSGLAGALEYF.

The rearrangement links TRBV5-5 to TRBJ2-3. Germline V lookup: CDR1 SGHKS, CDR2 YYEKEE (reference sequence). The CDR3 has 12 amino acids. CDR3: CASSFLTDTQYF.

The V and J genes are TRBV7-2 and TRBJ2-1. Per germline, CDR1 SGHTA and CDR2 FQGNSA. This CDR3 region has 16 residues. The CDR3: CASSLGVGIYGNEQFF.

The J gene is TRBJ1-4, the V gene TRBV3-1. The CDR3 runs to 13 residues. CDR1 LGHDT and CDR2 YNNKEL come from the germline V gene (reference sequence). The CDR3 reads CASSPGLDEKLFF.

The chain links TRBV21-1 to TRBJ2-7; TCRdb's D call, TRBD1, is unchecked because there is no DNA. TRBV21-1 is termed a pseudogene. The CDR3 length is 20 residues. The CDR3 region is CASSKGGPGVGWVDTYEQYF.

The chain joins TRBV7-6 to TRBJ2-1. CDR1 SGHVS and CDR2 FNYEAQ come from the germline V gene. This CDR3 has 16 amino acids. The CDR3 is CASSLELTSSYNEQFF.

The gene calls are TRBV5-6 and TRBJ2-7; TCRdb returns TRBD2, unconfirmable since there is no DNA. Germline-derived CDR1 and CDR2 are SGHDT and YYEEEE. This CDR3 contains 16 residues. The CDR3 sequence is CASSNPPGRGSYEQYF.